This TCR beta chain emerged from a study of blood T cells in healthy people across ages. General observations from the study: Age brought a roughly linear fall in TCR beta diversity measured per million T cells.

Combining a sample-barcoded 5' primer with a J-beta primer mix, a second PCR ran for 7 to 11 cycles. In TCRdb, the 5' RACE reads were re-called with MiXCR into one record per CDR3 protein. The data contain approximately 900,000 distinct CDR3 sequences, roughly 50% of them seen just once; the ten biggest clones take up over 10%. J gave up 0 bases and V 8 bases, and 12 bases lay outside the gene matches. CDR1 is MRHNA and CDR2 is SNTAGT in the germline V gene. CDR3 length: 16 residues. About this clonotype: Its antigen is currently unknown.

Researchers report isolating at least 6 million PBMCs per sample. Source material: blood. This receptor was identified in a man between 25 and 39 years old in good health. J is TRBJ1-2 and V is TRBV6-4; 7 bases align to TRBD1. Written as DNA, the CDR3 is TGTGCCAGCGCCCCGGCAGGGGGGGGCCCTAACTATGGCTACACCTTC. It translates to CASAPAGGGPNYGYTF.